This passage covers 19 T cell receptor beta chains from one sample sequenced in a study of shared clonotypes between healthy human individuals. Assay used: immunoSEQ multiplex PCR; TCRdb lists only in-frame clones, some missing. The table lists some 500,000 clones, about 80% of them singletons. The sample taken for sequencing was PBMCs. Receptor source: a woman in her thirties or forties in good health. Some clones in this sample may be carry-over from other donors' samples.

The chain combines TRBV6-5 with TRBJ2-5, with D perhaps TRBD1 (6 bases). Germline lookup yields CDR1 MNHEY and CDR2 SVGAGI. This CDR3 spans 15 amino acids. V was clipped by 6 bases and J by 0 bases, with 14 bases between them. The chain's CDR3 is CASRFSGHHQETQYF. Here the CDR3 DNA reads TGTGCCAGCAGGTTCTCGGGACACCACCAAGAGACCCAGTACTTC.

V gene TRBV11-2 combines with J gene TRBJ2-2; D could derive from TRBD1 or TRBD2 (5 bases each). The ends were cut back, 4 bases at V and 4 bases at J, with 10 bases in the middle. CDR1 and CDR2 (germline): SGHAT, FQNNGV. The CDR3 spans 14 residues. CDR3 residues: CASSSYGGTGELFF. The CDR3 coding sequence is TGTGCCAGCAGCTCTTATGGGGGCACCGGGGAGCTGTTTTTT.

The J gene is TRBJ2-7, the V gene TRBV7-6; 11 nucleotides line up with TRBD2. This CDR3 comprises 17 residues. Germline V gene lookup returns CDR1 SGHVS and CDR2 FNYEAQ. V lost 2 bases and J lost 3; bases outside the gene matches: 9. CDR3 sequence: CASSLRRGTSGLYEQYF. Here the CDR3 DNA reads TGTGCCAGCAGCTTACGGCGGGGGACTAGCGGTCTCTACGAGCAGTACTTC.

A remark on this clone: Other DNA sequences in this specimen translate into the identical CDR3. This chain connects TRBV2 to TRBJ2-7, with D hard to call. CDR1 is SNHLY and CDR2 is FYNNEI in the germline V gene. The CDR3 loop spans 13 amino acids. V gave up 3 bases and J gave up 2 bases, with 8 bases separating them. DNA of the CDR3: TGTGCCAGCAGTGAGGGCCGCGCCTACGAGCAGTACTTC. Translating it yields CASSEGRAYEQYF.

The sample holds one count of this clone. The chain carries TRBV6-1 and TRBJ2-1; 14 positions agree with TRBD2. Germline CDR1 MNHNS, CDR2 SASEGT. The CDR3 loop spans 17 amino acids. With 3 bases clipped from V and 9 bases from J, the junction kept 10 bases outside the gene matches. CDR3 in amino acids: CASSDLGLAGVAGEQFF. The CDR3 bases are TGTGCCAGCAGTGACTTGGGACTAGCGGGAGTTGCCGGTGAGCAGTTCTTC.

V gene TRBV7-9 combines with J gene TRBJ1-6; 9 positions agree with TRBD1. Germline trimming cut 2 bases from V and 8 bases from J; bases unmatched to any gene: 4. Germline-derived CDR1 and CDR2 are SEHNR and FQNEAQ (reference sequence). The CDR3 runs to 15 residues. The CDR3, as DNA: TGTGCCAGCAGCTTATCCGGGACAGGGTATTCACCCCTCCACTTT. Translating gives CASSLSGTGYSPLHF.

This clone was observed a handful of times. Given a much more abundant clone one base away, this may be a read error. The chain is built from TRBV11-1 and TRBJ2-7, with D unclear. This CDR3 is 11 amino acids long. Germline V gives CDR1 SGHAT, CDR2 FQDESV (reference sequence). Trimming removed 2 bases at V and 2 bases at J, with 1 base between. CDR3 bases: TGTGCCAGCAGCTTAACCTACGAGCAGTACTTC. Translation: CASSLTYEQYF.

This sequence joins TRBV29-1 and TRBJ2-2; D not certain. Trimming pared 7 bases from V and 7 bases from J, leaving 13 bases between. The CDR3 extends over 12 amino acids. The germline gives CDR1 SQVTM, CDR2 ANQGSEA. This CDR3 reads CSDRAQDGELFF. CDR3 in DNA: TGCAGCGACCGGGCCCAAGACGGGGAGCTGTTTTTT.

The chain links TRBV18 to TRBJ1-2; D is unresolved. The CDR3 is 15 residues long. Germline V lookup: CDR1 KGHSH, CDR2 LQKENI. Deletions cut 2 bases from V and 3 bases from J, with 13 bases between. CDR3 nucleotide sequence: TGTGCCAGCTCACCAATTTATGGCGGGGACTATGGCTACACCTTC. Its protein product is CASSPIYGGDYGYTF.

This clone was seen a few times. This chain links TRBV7-2 with TRBJ2-2; D might be TRBD2 (5 bases). The CDR3 loop spans 15 amino acids. CDR1 SGHTA and CDR2 FQGNSA come from the germline V gene. The germline V and J ends were trimmed by 1 base and 4 bases, with 10 bases remaining between them. This chain's CDR3 is CASSLDGRGTGELFF. The CDR3 DNA sequence: TGTGCCAGCAGCTTAGATGGCCGGGGCACCGGGGAGCTGTTTTTT.

This sequence joins TRBV5-1 and TRBJ2-7, with D tentatively TRBD1 or TRBD2 (7 bases each). The CDR3 is 15 residues long. Germline lookup yields CDR1 SGHRS and CDR2 YFSETQ. Trimming stripped 4 bases from V and 0 bases from J, with 14 bases between. The chain's CDR3 is CASSPRGGSSYEQYF. CDR3 in DNA: TGCGCCAGCAGCCCCAGGGGGGGGAGCTCCTACGAGCAGTACTTC.

This chain connects TRBV9 to TRBJ2-5; D is possibly TRBD1 or TRBD2 (5 bases each). Germline V gene sequence: CDR1 SGDLS, CDR2 YYNGEE. This CDR3 region has 14 residues. Trimming took 8 bases from V and 2 from J, leaving 16 bases between them. The CDR3 reads CASTRGVAQETQYF. The CDR3 coding sequence is TGTGCCAGTACCCGGGGCGTCGCACAAGAGACCCAGTACTTC.

This clone was recorded many times. CDR3 DNA sequence: TGTGCCTGGAGCGCCGGGGGCAATAATTCACCCCTCCACTTT. Translation: CAWSAGGNNSPLHF. This rearrangement joins TRBV30 to TRBJ1-6, with D perhaps matching TRBD1 (6 bases). The CDR3 has 14 amino acids. The V end lost 3 bases, the J end lost 5 bases, and 11 bases lay between the germline ends. Germline V CDR1 and CDR2: GTSNPN, SVGIG (reference sequence).

This chain joins TRBV4-2 and TRBJ2-3; TRBD2 agrees at 9 bases. Germline loops: CDR1 LGHNA, CDR2 YNFKEQ. The CDR3 loop spans 16 amino acids. J gave up 3 bases and V 1 base, and 5 bases lay outside the gene matches. The DNA of the CDR3 is TGTGCCAGCAGCCAAGGACTAGCGGCCCAAACAGATACGCAGTATTTT. Its translation: CASSQGLAAQTDTQYF.

V gene TRBV28 combines with J gene TRBJ2-1; D gene ambiguous. The CDR3 has 15 amino acids. Germline CDR1 reads MDHEN; CDR2 reads SYDVKM. V was clipped by 1 base and J by 7 bases, with 14 bases between them. In DNA form, the CDR3 reads TGTGCCAGCAGTTTATCCACCCGCCTCGGTAATGAGCAGTTCTTC. This gives the protein CASSLSTRLGNEQFF.

Points on this clone: The sample has other DNA sequences that encode this CDR3 too. The rearrangement joins TRBV18 to TRBJ2-5; no reliable D call. V lost 5 bases to trimming and J lost 5 bases, with 6 bases between them. Germline assignment: CDR1 KGHSH and CDR2 LQKENI. The CDR3 runs 11 residues. CDR3 nucleotide sequence: TGTGCCAGCTCAGAAGGGGAGACCCAGTACTTC. This translates into CASSEGETQYF.

The V and J genes are TRBV6-5 and TRBJ2-1; possible D gene TRBD2, 5 bases. The CDR3 extends over 14 amino acids. Germline CDR1 reads MNHEY; CDR2 reads SVGAGI. The V end was cut by 0 bases, the J end by 6 bases, with 9 bases between. The CDR3 nucleotides read TGTGCCAGCAGTTACTCACCGGGGTCCAATGAGCAGTTCTTC. This encodes CASSYSPGSNEQFF.

The chain is built from TRBV4-1 and TRBJ1-5; D ambiguous. Trimming removed 5 bases from V and 7 bases from J, with 24 bases in between. Germline V gives CDR1 MGHRA, CDR2 YSYEKL. The CDR3 sequence is 17 residues long. The CDR3 protein is CASSVGFVRGRGQPQHF. CDR3 bases: TGCGCCAGCAGCGTGGGATTTGTACGAGGCCGTGGCCAGCCCCAGCATTTT.

The rearrangement joins TRBV5-8 to TRBJ1-4, with no clear D. From germline, CDR1 is SGHTS and CDR2 YDEGEE. The CDR3 sequence is 15 residues long. V shed 4 bases and J shed 5 bases, with 15 bases lying between them. The CDR3 is CASSPGWQSNEKLFF. The CDR3 bases are TGTGCCAGCAGCCCCGGGTGGCAGTCAAATGAAAAACTGTTTTTT.